This T cell receptor (beta chain) was recovered during a study of CD8+ T cells in alopecia areata (dated by TCRdb to 2017 to 2018). Regarding the research as a whole: Treated patients were enrolled in an open-label pilot trial of oral tofacitinib at 5 to 10 mg twice daily for moderate-to-severe alopecia areata. Patients stayed on tofacitinib for 6 to 18 months and then had 6 months of follow-up off drug so that delayed response and recurrence could be assessed. Disease severity in treated patients was measured with the SALT score, which quantifies the percentage of affected scalp surface area. In both human patients and the C3H/HeJ mouse model, the study applied high-throughput TCRbeta sequencing to look at T cell clonal expansion in alopecia areata. Scalp tissue and sorted CD4+ and CD8+ peripheral blood T cells from patchy and totalis/universalis alopecia areata patients and from healthy controls were covered by human TCRbeta sequencing. Patients on tofacitinib were biopsied at baseline and after 4 and 24 weeks of treatment, and several of the patients also had a later scalp biopsy. Clonality in the scalp was compared among normal scalp (n=4), patchy alopecia areata scalp (n=8), and alopecia totalis/universalis scalp (n=8). The RNA source kit depended on sample type: the PAXgene miRNA kit for fixed scalp, the miRNeasy kit for PBMCs, and the RNeasy kit for mouse skin. Amplification of TCRbeta CDR3 regions was done by immunoSEQ multiplex PCR using 35 Vbeta forward primers and 13 Jbeta reverse primers. Summary of the overall study and its limitations: Because the treated cohort was small and included a single nonresponder, larger studies are needed to assess links between baseline CD8+ expansion and response. Compared with normal scalp, lesional scalp, particularly in alopecia totalis/universalis, had higher clonality and more expanded CD8+ clones, which suggests antigenic drive. Compared with mice, TCR sequences shared between patients were less clear, possibly partly because of HLA diversity across the patient population. Many expanded lesional clones were found to persist in scalp and blood during tofacitinib treatment, and relapse after treatment cessation may be partly explained by this persistence. Scalp TCR repertoire analysis is complicated because resident alphabeta T cells in normal human skin are also sequenced, whereas mouse skin is dominated by gammadelta T cells. With tofacitinib, both scalp clonality and the number of expanded CD8+ clones among the top 100 scalp clones went down significantly.

Within its sample, this clone is medium-sized (0.01 to 0.1%). The target of this receptor is not known. An end of the junction does not agree with germline; a read error may underlie this. The library was built by means of the immunoSEQ multiplex PCR assay. For TCR sequencing, RNA was extracted from every sample and reverse transcribed into cDNA to serve as template. First-strand cDNA was synthesized using SuperScript III with a 2:1 mix of oligo-dT and random hexamers. A synthetic immune receptor repertoire was used to measure amplification bias, and any remaining bias was corrected computationally. The original methods were these. Raw reads were preprocessed to remove errors, and CDR3 was defined by IMGT conventions from the conserved cysteine to phenylalanine. Clonality was computed as 1 minus the Shannon entropy, with the entropy normalized by log2 of the number of productive unique TCRs. Whether scalp clones were CD4 or CD8 was inferred by matching scalp TCRbeta sequences against CD4 and CD8 repertoires sorted from blood. The table was pulled from immuneACCESS by TCRdb, which kept in-frame rearrangements only. Such tables lose some clones; where checked, under half of the loss comes from unresolved V genes, and the rest has no known cause. V and J calls and clone size are copied from that table; D and trimming were computed from the DNA. The sample table holds about 160,000 clones, of which less than 70% were seen once. Approximately 0.9% of the sample goes to the ten largest clones.

Read against the paper, the sample's time point label means: around 29 days on oral tofacitinib. According to the study, the label for this sample's treatment or condition signals: oral pan-JAK inhibitor, 5-10 mg twice daily. Lesional scalp punch biopsies and peripheral blood were collected from alopecia areata patients. PBMCs were separated by density centrifugation and stained for CD3, CD4 and CD8, after which CD4+ and CD8+ T cells were sorted on a FACSAria. This clonotype was obtained from a human donor with alopecia areata. The sequencing here drew on CD4+ T cells sorted from blood, taken at week 4, from a patient treated with tofacitinib.

The nucleotide sequence is given as TGTGCCAGCAGCATAACACAGGGGAATGGCTACACCTTC. Its amino acids are CASSITQGNGYTF. The rearranged chain carries TRBV7-3 and TRBJ1-2, with TRBD1 identical over 7 junction bases. The germline V gene gives CDR1 as SGHTA and CDR2 as FQGTGA. The cysteine opens and the phenylalanine closes a CDR3 of 13 amino acids. The only DNA kept is the CDR3, 39 bases in frame from the first base.